This T cell receptor (beta chain) was profiled in a study of blood T cell repertoires in COVID-19. Looking at the study overall: The study drew acute and convalescent COVID-19 samples from the United States, Italy and Spain.

Losses at the gene ends were 6 bases for V and 8 bases for J; bases not matched to a gene: 3. The CDR3 has 13 amino acids. The study recruited people aged 18 to 89 years across about two dozen US areas. Grouping used clinical history reported by participants in a survey and questionnaire. Original processing methods: How many nucleated cells were present was estimated from reference gene primer amplification. Only in-frame clones appear in the TCRdb table, and some are missing; sequencing was by immunoSEQ multiplex PCR. That table furnishes V, J and clone size, whereas the DNA furnished D and trimming. The sample records around 200,000 clones, about 85% being singletons.

Material: PBMCs or T cells enriched from blood (not recorded which). The V gene is TRBV12-3 or TRBV12-4, the J gene TRBJ2-3, with TRBD2 identical over 12 bases. The sequence derives from a man in his forties who had recovered from COVID-19. The CDR3 reads CASSTSGGTTQYF. As DNA, the CDR3 is TGTGCCAGCAGCACTAGCGGGGGGACTACGCAGTATTTT.